The 8 T cell receptor beta chains reported below all come from one sample, sequenced in a study of CD8+ T cells in alopecia areata. Sequencing used cDNA as its template, made by extracting RNA and reverse transcribing it. Sequencing was performed with immunoSEQ multiplex PCR; in TCRdb, only in-frame clones are kept and a portion is missing. This table holds some 100,000 clones, approximately 60% found once. The sequenced sample was CD4+ T cells sorted from blood. These receptors were collected from a human donor in good health.

This clone was counted between two and nine times. The chain employs TRBV7-6 and TRBJ2-5; tentative D call: TRBD1 (5 bases). The CDR3 sequence is 16 residues long. Germline assignment: CDR1 SGHVS and CDR2 FNYEAQ. The germline V and J ends were trimmed by 7 bases and 5 bases, with 23 bases remaining between them. The CDR3 spells CASTKGDVVGLETQYF. For the CDR3, the DNA is TGTGCCAGCACGAAGGGTGATGTAGTGGGGCTTGAGACCCAGTACTTC. The complete variable domain, with remaining parts taken from reference TRBV7-6 and TRBJ2-5, reads GAGVSQSPRYKVTKRGQDVALRCDPISGHVSLYWYRQALGQGPEFLTYFNYEAQQDKSGLPNDRFSAERPEGSISTLTIQRTEQRDSAMYRCASTKGDVVGLETQYFGPGTRLLVL.

This sequence joins TRBV30 and TRBJ2-5; the D is unclear. V lost 1 base and J lost 2, with 5 bases in between. The CDR3 runs 12 residues. Germline values: CDR1 GTSNPN, CDR2 SVGIG (reference sequence). CDR3 DNA: TGTGCCTGGAGTGAACGTCAAGAGACCCAGTACTTC. It is translated as CAWSERQETQYF.

This chain uses TRBV27 with TRBJ1-5; D remains unclear. Germline V gene lookup returns CDR1 MNHEY and CDR2 SMNVEV (reference sequence). The CDR3 has 14 residues. V lost 5 bases, J lost 6 bases, and 14 bases lay in between. The DNA for the CDR3 is TGTGCCAGCAGTCCCGGGGTCTCTGGTCAGCCCCAGCATTTT. It specifies CASSPGVSGQPQHF.

A few counts support this clone. This CDR3 is also generated by other DNA sequences in the sample. This rearrangement joins TRBV29-1 to TRBJ1-1, with D hard to call. Germline loops: CDR1 SQVTM, CDR2 ANQGSEA. The germline V and J ends were trimmed by 7 bases and 1 base, with 10 bases remaining between them. There are 12 residues in the CDR3. The CDR3 DNA follows: TGCAGCGCCGGAGGGTGGAACACTGAAGCTTTCTTT. This encodes CSAGGWNTEAFF.

This clone was seen more than once but under ten times. The chain uses TRBV30 and TRBJ2-6; TRBD1 matches at 7 bases. The CDR3 has 18 amino acids. The germline CDR1 and CDR2 sequences are GTSNPN and SVGIG (reference sequence). V lost 2 bases, J lost 5 bases, and 15 bases stayed unmatched. CDR3 bases: TGTGCCTGGAGTTCACATGGGACAGCAACAGGTTGGGCCAACGTCCTGACTTTC. Its translation: CAWSSHGTATGWANVLTF.

The V call is TRBV5-1, the J call TRBJ2-2; D gene uncertain. V shed 1 base and J shed 4 bases, with 5 bases lying between them. The germline V gene has CDR1 SGHRS and CDR2 YFSETQ. This CDR3 is built from 13 residues. CDR3 DNA sequence: TGCGCCAGCAGCTTGAGGGCCACCGGGGAGCTGTTTTTT. Residues: CASSLRATGELFF.

The rearrangement joins TRBV6-5 to TRBJ2-5; 9 positions agree with TRBD1. The junction had 6 bases not matched to a gene; V was cut back by 6 bases and J by 1 base. Germline V CDR1 and CDR2: MNHEY, SVGAGI. This CDR3 comprises 15 residues. The CDR3 loop is CASSGTGLGQETQYF. In nucleotides, the CDR3 is TGTGCCAGCAGCGGGACAGGGTTAGGCCAAGAGACCCAGTACTTC.

The rearrangement links TRBV30 to TRBJ1-5; 8 bases align to TRBD1. Per the germline V gene, CDR1 is GTSNPN and CDR2 is SVGIG (reference sequence). Trimming removed 4 bases from V and 7 bases from J; junction bases left unmatched: 6. This CDR3 comprises 13 residues. CDR3 protein: CAWTGTGEQPQHF. The DNA of the CDR3 is TGTGCCTGGACTGGGACAGGCGAACAGCCCCAGCATTTT. The whole variable domain, remainder taken from reference TRBV30 and TRBJ1-5, is SQTIHQWPATLVQPVGSPLSLECTVEGTSNPNLYWYRQAAGRGLQLLFYSVGIGQISSEVPQNLSASRPQDRQFILSSKKLLLSDSGFYLCAWTGTGEQPQHFGDGTRLSIL.